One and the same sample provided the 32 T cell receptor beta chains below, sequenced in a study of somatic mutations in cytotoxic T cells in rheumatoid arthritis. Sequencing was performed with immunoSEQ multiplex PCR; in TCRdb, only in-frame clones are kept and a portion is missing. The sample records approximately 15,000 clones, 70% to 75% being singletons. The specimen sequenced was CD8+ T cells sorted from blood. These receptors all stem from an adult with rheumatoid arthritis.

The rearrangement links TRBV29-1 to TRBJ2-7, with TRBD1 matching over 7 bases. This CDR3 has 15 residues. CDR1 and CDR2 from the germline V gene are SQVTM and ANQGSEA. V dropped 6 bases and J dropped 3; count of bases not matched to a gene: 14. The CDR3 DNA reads TGCAGCGTCTACAAACTCCGGGACAGAGACTACGAGCAGTACTTC. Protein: CSVYKLRDRDYEQYF.

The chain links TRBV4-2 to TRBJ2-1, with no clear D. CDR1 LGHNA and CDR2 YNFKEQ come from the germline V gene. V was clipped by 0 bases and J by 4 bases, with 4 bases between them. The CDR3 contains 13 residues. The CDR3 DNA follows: TGTGCCAGCAGCCAAGAGGGATACAATGAGCAGTTCTTC. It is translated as CASSQEGYNEQFF.

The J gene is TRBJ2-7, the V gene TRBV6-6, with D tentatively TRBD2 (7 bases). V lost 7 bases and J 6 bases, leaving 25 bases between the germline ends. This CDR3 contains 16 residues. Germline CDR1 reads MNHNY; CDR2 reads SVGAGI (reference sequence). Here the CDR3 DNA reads TGTGCCAGCACCCCGACTCTAGCGGACCTCAGGGGCGAGCAGTACTTC. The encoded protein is CASTPTLADLRGEQYF.

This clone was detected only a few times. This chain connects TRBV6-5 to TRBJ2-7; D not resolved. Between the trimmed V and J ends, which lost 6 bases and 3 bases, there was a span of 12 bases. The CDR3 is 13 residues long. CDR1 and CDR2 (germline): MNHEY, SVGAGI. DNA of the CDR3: TGTGCCAGCAGCAAGCAAAAGATCTACGAGCAGTACTTC. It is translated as CASSKQKIYEQYF.

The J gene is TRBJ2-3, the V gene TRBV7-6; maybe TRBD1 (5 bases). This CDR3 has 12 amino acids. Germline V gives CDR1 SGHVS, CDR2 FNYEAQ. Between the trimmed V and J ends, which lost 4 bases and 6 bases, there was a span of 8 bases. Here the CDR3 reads CASSSQEDTQYF. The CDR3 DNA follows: TGTGCCAGCAGCTCACAGGAGGATACGCAGTATTTT.

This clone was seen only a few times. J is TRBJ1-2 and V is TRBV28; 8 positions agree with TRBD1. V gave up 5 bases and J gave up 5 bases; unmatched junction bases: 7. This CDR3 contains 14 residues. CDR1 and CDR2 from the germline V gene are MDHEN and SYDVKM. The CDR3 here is CASSALDRVYGYTF. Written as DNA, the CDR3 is TGTGCCAGCAGTGCCCTGGACAGGGTTTATGGCTACACCTTC.

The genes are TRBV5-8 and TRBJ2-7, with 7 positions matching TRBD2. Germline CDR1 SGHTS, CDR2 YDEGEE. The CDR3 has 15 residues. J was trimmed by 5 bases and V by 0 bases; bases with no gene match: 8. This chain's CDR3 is CASSLAWREFDEQYF. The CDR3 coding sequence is TGTGCCAGCAGCTTGGCCTGGCGGGAGTTCGACGAGCAGTACTTC.

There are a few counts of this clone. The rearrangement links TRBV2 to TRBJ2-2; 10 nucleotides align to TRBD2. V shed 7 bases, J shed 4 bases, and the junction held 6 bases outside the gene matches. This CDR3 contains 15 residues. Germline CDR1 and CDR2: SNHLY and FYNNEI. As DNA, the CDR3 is TGTGCCAGCACTGGAGCGGGAGGGATCACCGGGGAGCTGTTTTTT. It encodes CASTGAGGITGELFF.

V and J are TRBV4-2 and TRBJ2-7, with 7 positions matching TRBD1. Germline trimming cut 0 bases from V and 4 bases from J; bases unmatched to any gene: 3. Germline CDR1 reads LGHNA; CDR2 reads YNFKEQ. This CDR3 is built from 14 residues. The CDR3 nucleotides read TGTGCCAGCAGCCAAGATAGGGGGCGGTACGAGCAGTACTTC. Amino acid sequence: CASSQDRGRYEQYF.

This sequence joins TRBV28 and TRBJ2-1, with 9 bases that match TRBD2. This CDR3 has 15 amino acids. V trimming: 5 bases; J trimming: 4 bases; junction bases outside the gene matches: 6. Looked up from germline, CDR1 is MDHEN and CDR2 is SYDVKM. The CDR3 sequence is CASSRTSVPYNEQFF. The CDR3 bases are TGTGCCAGCAGTCGGACTAGCGTTCCTTACAATGAGCAGTTCTTC.

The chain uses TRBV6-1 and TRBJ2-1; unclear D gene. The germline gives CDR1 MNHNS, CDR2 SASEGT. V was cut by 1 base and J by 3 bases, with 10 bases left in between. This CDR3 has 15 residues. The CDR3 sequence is CASSEGLVVYNEQFF. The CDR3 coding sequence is TGTGCCAGCAGTGAAGGTCTAGTGGTCTACAATGAGCAGTTCTTC.

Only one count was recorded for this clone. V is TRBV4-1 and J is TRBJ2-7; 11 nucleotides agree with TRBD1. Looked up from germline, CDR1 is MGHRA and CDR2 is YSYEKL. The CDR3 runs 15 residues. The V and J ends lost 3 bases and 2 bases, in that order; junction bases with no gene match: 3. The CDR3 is CASSHRGQGAYEQYF. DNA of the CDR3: TGCGCCAGCAGCCACAGGGGACAGGGGGCCTACGAGCAGTACTTC.

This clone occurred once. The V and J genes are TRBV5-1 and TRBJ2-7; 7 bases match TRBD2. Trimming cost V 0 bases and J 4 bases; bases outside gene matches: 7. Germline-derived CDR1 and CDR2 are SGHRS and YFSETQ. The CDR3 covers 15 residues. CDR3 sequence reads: CASSLEASGAYEQYF. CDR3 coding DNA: TGCGCCAGCAGCTTGGAGGCTAGCGGTGCGTACGAGCAGTACTTC.

This CDR3 is CASSSSDSYEQYF. CDR3 sequence (DNA): TGTGCCAGCAGCTCATCCGACAGCTACGAGCAGTACTTC. The V and J genes are TRBV7-6 and TRBJ2-7; D perhaps matches TRBD1 (5 bases). CDR1 is SGHVS and CDR2 is FNYEAQ in the germline V gene. Trimming pared 4 bases from V and 3 bases from J, leaving 10 bases between. This CDR3 spans 13 amino acids.

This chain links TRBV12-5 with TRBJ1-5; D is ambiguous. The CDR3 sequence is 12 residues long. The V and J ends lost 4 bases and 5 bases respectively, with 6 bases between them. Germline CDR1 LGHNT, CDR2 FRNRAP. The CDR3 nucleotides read TGTGCTAGTGGTTCGGGTTATCAGCCCCAGCATTTT. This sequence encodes CASGSGYQPQHF. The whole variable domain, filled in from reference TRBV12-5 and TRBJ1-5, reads DARVTQTPRHKVTEMGQEVTMRCQPILGHNTVFWYRQTMMQGLELLAYFRNRAPLDDSGMPKDRFSAEMPDATLATLKIQPSEPRDSAVYFCASGSGYQPQHFGDGTRLSIL.

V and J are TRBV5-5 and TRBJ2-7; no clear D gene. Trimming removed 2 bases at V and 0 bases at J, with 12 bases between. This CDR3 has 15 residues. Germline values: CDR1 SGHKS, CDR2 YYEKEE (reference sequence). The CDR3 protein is CASSFFRSLSYEQYF. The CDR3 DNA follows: TGTGCCAGCAGCTTTTTTCGCAGCCTCTCCTACGAGCAGTACTTC.

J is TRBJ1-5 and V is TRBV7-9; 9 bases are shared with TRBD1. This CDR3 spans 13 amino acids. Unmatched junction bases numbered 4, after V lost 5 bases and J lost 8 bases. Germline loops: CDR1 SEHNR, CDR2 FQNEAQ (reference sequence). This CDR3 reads CASSPDRGKPQHF. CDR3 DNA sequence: TGTGCCAGCAGCCCAGACAGGGGGAAGCCCCAGCATTTT. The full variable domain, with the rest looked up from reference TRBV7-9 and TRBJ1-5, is DTGVSQNPRHKITKRGQNVTFRCDPISEHNRLYWYRQTLGQGPEFLTYFQNEAQLEKSRLLSDRFSAERPKGSFSTLEIQRTEQGDSAMYLCASSPDRGKPQHFGDGTRLSIL.

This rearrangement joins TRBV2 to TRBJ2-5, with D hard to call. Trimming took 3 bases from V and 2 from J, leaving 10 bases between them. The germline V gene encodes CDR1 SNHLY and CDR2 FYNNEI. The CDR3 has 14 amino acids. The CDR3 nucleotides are TGTGCCAGCAGTGAGGGCCCGTTTCAAGAGACCCAGTACTTC. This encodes CASSEGPFQETQYF.

CDR3: CASSLWKGQPQHF. DNA of the CDR3: TGTGCCAGCAGCTTGTGGAAGGGACAGCCCCAGCATTTT. V gene TRBV7-6 combines with J gene TRBJ1-5; D ambiguous. CDR3 length equals 13 residues. Trimming stripped 3 bases from V and 7 bases from J, with 10 bases between. Germline V gives CDR1 SGHVS, CDR2 FNYEAQ.

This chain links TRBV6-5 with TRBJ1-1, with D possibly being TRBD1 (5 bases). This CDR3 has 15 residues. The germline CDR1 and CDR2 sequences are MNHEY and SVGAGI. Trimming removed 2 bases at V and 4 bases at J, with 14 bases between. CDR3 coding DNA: TGTGCCAGCAGTTACGCGATGACAGTGAGCACTGAAGCTTTCTTT. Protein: CASSYAMTVSTEAFF.

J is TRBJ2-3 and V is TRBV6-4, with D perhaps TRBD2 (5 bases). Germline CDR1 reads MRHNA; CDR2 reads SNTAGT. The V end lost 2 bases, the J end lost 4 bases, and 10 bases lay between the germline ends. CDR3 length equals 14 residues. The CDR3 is CASSDRAGSDTQYF. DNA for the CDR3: TGTGCCAGCAGTGACAGGGCGGGCTCAGATACGCAGTATTTT.

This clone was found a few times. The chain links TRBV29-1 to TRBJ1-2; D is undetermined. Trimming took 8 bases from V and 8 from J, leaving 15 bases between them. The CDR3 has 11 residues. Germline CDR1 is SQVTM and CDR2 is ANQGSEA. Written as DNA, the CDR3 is TGCAGCCCTGAAGTCGTGGAAGGCTACACCTTC. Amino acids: CSPEVVEGYTF.

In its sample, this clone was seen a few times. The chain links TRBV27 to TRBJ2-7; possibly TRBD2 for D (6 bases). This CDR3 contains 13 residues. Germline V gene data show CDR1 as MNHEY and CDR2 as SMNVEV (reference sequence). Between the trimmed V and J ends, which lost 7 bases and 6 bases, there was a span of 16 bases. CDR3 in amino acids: CASTQSGSLEQYF. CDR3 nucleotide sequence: TGTGCCAGCACCCAAAGCGGGTCCCTCGAGCAGTACTTC.

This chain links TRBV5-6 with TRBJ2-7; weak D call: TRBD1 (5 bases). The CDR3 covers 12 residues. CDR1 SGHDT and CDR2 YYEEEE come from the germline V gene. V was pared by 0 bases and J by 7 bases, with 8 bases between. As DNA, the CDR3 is TGTGCCAGCAGCTTGGGGTGGACAGAGCAGTACTTC. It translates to CASSLGWTEQYF.

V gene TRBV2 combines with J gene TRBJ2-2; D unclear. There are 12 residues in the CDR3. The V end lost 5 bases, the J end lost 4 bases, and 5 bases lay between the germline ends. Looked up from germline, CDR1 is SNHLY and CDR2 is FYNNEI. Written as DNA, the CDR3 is TGTGCCAGCAGTCGGAGCACCGGGGAGCTGTTTTTT. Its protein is CASSRSTGELFF. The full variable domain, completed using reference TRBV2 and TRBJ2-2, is EPEVTQTPSHQVTQMGQEVILRCVPISNHLYFYWYRQILGQKVEFLVSFYNNEISEKSEIFDDQFSVERPDGSNFTLKIRSTKLEDSAMYFCASSRSTGELFFGEGSRLTVL.

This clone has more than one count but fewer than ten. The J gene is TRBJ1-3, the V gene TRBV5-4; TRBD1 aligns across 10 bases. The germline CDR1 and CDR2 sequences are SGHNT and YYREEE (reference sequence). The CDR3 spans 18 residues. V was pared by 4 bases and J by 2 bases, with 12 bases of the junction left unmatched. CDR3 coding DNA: TGTGCCAGCAGCCGACAGGGGGCTGGAGGCTTGGCTGGAAACACCATATATTTT. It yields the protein CASSRQGAGGLAGNTIYF.

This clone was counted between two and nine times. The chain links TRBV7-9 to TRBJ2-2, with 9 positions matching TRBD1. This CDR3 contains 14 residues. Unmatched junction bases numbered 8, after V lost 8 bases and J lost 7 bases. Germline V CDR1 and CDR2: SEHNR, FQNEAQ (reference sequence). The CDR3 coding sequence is TGTGCCAGCGGGACAGGGCCTGTGGGCGGGGAGCTGTTTTTT. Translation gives CASGTGPVGGELFF.

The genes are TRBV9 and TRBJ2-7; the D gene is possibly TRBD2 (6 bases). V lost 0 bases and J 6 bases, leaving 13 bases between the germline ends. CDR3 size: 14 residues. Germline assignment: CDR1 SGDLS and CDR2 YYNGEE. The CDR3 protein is CASSVGTGGSEQYF. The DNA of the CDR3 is TGTGCCAGCAGCGTAGGGACCGGGGGTTCCGAGCAGTACTTC.

CDR3 in DNA: TGTGCCAGCAGTTTCCTCCTACCCGGGACAGGGACCTATGGCTACACCTTC. Protein sequence: CASSFLLPGTGTYGYTF. This rearrangement joins TRBV27 to TRBJ1-2; 9 bases fit TRBD1. Germline trimming cut 3 bases from V and 4 bases from J; bases unmatched to any gene: 12. Per germline, CDR1 MNHEY and CDR2 SMNVEV (reference sequence). The CDR3 consists of 17 residues.

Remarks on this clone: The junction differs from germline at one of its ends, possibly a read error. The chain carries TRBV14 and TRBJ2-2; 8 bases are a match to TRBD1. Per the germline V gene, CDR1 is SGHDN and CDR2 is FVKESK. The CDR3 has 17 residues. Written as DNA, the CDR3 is TGTGCCAGCAGCCCACCGTGGACAGGGCCGAAAACCGGGGAGCTGTTTTTT. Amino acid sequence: CASSPPWTGPKTGELFF.

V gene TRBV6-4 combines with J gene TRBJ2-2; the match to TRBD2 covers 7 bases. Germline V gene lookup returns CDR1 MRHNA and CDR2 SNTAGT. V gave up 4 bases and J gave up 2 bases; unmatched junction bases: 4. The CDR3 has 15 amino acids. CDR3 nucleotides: TGTGCCAGCAGTGCTAGCGGAGGTAACACCGGGGAGCTGTTTTTT. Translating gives CASSASGGNTGELFF.

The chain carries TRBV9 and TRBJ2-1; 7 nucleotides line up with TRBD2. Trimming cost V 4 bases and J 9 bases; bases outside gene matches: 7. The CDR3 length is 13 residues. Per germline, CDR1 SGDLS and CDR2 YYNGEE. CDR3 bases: TGTGCCAGCAGCTCAAGACTAGCCTCTGAGCAGTTCTTC. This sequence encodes CASSSRLASEQFF.